The 21 T cell receptor beta chains below all came from one sample that was sequenced in a study of blood T cell repertoires in COVID-19. Produced via immunoSEQ multiplex PCR; TCRdb's table is partial and in-frame only. The data hold under 200,000 clones, with about 85% observed a single time. The sequenced sample consisted of peripheral blood. All receptors derive from a woman aged 55 to 70 with COVID-19, enrolled during active disease.

The J gene is TRBJ2-5, the V gene TRBV6-5; unclear D gene. This CDR3 is 13 amino acids long. The germline gives CDR1 MNHEY, CDR2 SVGAGI. The V and J ends lost 7 bases and 5 bases respectively, with 14 bases between them. The CDR3 DNA reads as TGTGCCAGCACCCGCCGGGTCCAGGAGACCCAGTACTTC. Amino acid sequence: CASTRRVQETQYF.

This chain connects TRBV5-6 to TRBJ2-3; TRBD1 aligns across 10 bases. The junction had 7 bases not matched to a gene; V was cut back by 4 bases and J by 2 bases. The CDR3 extends over 16 amino acids. In germline, CDR1 is SGHDT, CDR2 YYEEEE. This CDR3 reads CASSLAGTGATDTQYF. CDR3 coding DNA: TGTGCCAGCAGCCTGGCCGGGACAGGGGCCACAGATACGCAGTATTTT. Full variable domain (remainder filled in from reference TRBV5-6 and TRBJ2-3): DAGVTQSPTHLIKTRGQQVTLRCSPKSGHDTVSWYQQALGQGPQFIFQYYEEEERQRGNFPDRFSGHQFPNYSSELNVNALLLGDSALYLCASSLAGTGATDTQYFGPGTRLTVL.

The chain couples TRBV5-1 to TRBJ2-7; D is possibly TRBD2 (6 bases). Germline V CDR1 and CDR2: SGHRS, YFSETQ. This CDR3 is built from 14 residues. V lost 4 bases and J lost 0, with 11 bases in between. The CDR3 nucleotides are TGCGCCAGCAGCCATGGGGGGAACTCCTACGAGCAGTACTTC. It is translated as CASSHGGNSYEQYF.

The gene calls are TRBV11-2 and TRBJ2-1; TRBD2 matches 12 bases. Germline V gene sequence: CDR1 SGHAT, CDR2 FQNNGV. The CDR3 length is 16 residues. Germline trimming cut 5 bases from V and 7 bases from J; bases unmatched to any gene: 9. The CDR3 bases are TGTGCCAGCAGCCGCCTCCCGACTAGCGGGAGTAATGAGCAGTTCTTC. Translated: CASSRLPTSGSNEQFF.

The J gene is TRBJ1-2, the V gene TRBV5-1; no reliable D call. V was pared by 4 bases and J by 7 bases, with 23 bases between. CDR1 is SGHRS, CDR2 YFSETQ, per germline. The CDR3 runs to 16 residues. CDR3 bases: TGCGCCAGCAGCCTGAATCTAGGGAGCGGGGATACTGGCTACACCTTC. Translated: CASSLNLGSGDTGYTF. The full variable domain, completed using reference TRBV5-1 and TRBJ1-2, is KAGVTQTPRYLIKTRGQQVTLSCSPISGHRSVSWYQQTPGQGLQFLFEYFSETQRNKGNFPGRFSGRQFSNSRSEMNVSTLELGDSALYLCASSLNLGSGDTGYTFGSGTRLTVV.

This chain joins TRBV5-8 and TRBJ1-2, with TRBD1 matching 9 bases. J was trimmed by 1 base and V by 0 bases; bases with no gene match: 13. CDR3 length equals 19 residues. Germline V lookup: CDR1 SGHTS, CDR2 YDEGEE. The CDR3 coding sequence is TGTGCCAGCAGCTTGGCAGGGACAGGGTCCGCGAGGGGTAACTATGGCTACACCTTC. The encoded protein is CASSLAGTGSARGNYGYTF.

The table lists this clone with a few counts. The CDR3 coding sequence is TGTGCCAGCAGCCAGGCTAGCGGGGGGGTGGGAGATACGCAGTATTTT. It is translated as CASSQASGGVGDTQYF. The chain is built from TRBV4-2 and TRBJ2-3; 12 nucleotides align to TRBD2. Germline V gives CDR1 LGHNA, CDR2 YNFKEQ. V lost 3 bases to trimming and J lost 5 bases; unmatched junction nucleotides: 6. The CDR3 has 16 residues.

This clone was counted only a few times. J is TRBJ2-3 and V is TRBV14; tentatively, D is TRBD1 (5 bases). V lost 5 bases and J 1 base, leaving 13 bases between the germline ends. This CDR3 contains 15 residues. Germline values: CDR1 SGHDN, CDR2 FVKESK. CDR3 sequence: CASSAPGLRTDTQYF. The DNA of the CDR3 is TGTGCCAGCAGCGCCCCAGGGTTGCGCACAGATACGCAGTATTTT.

This chain links TRBV7-9 with TRBJ2-7; the D is unclear. The ends were cut back, 5 bases at V and 2 bases at J, with 13 bases in the middle. Germline assignment: CDR1 SEHNR and CDR2 FQNEAQ (reference sequence). The CDR3 consists of 14 residues. The CDR3 loop reads CASSISTITYEQYF. CDR3 DNA: TGTGCCAGCAGCATCAGTACCATTACCTACGAGCAGTACTTC.

The CDR3 region has the DNA TGTGCCAGCAGCTCCCACAGGGGTATGAACACTGAAGCTTTCTTT. It translates to CASSSHRGMNTEAFF. The chain carries TRBV11-2 and TRBJ1-1; TRBD1 agrees at 7 bases. The CDR3 loop spans 15 amino acids. Trimming cost V 4 bases and J 0 bases; bases outside gene matches: 5. CDR1 and CDR2 (germline): SGHAT, FQNNGV.

The chain combines TRBV5-1 with TRBJ2-2; TRBD1 matches 12 bases. The germline CDR1 and CDR2 sequences are SGHRS and YFSETQ. This CDR3 is 16 amino acids long. The ends lost 3 bases at V and 7 bases at J; junction bases unmatched: 7. In DNA, the CDR3 is TGCGCCAGCAGCTCCCCGGGACAGGGGGCCGGCGGGGAGCTGTTTTTT. It encodes CASSSPGQGAGGELFF.

The rearrangement links TRBV14 to TRBJ1-6; tentatively, D is TRBD1 (6 bases). CDR1 is SGHDN, CDR2 FVKESK, per germline. This CDR3 spans 13 amino acids. Trimming took off 4 bases at V and 7 bases at J, with 8 bases between the two ends. The CDR3 is CASSPTGNSPLHF. The CDR3 DNA follows: TGTGCCAGCAGCCCTACAGGGAATTCACCCCTCCACTTT.

V usage is TRBV2 and J usage is TRBJ2-1; 11 bases match TRBD2. The V and J ends lost 6 bases and 3 bases, in that order; junction bases with no gene match: 4. The CDR3 sequence is 15 residues long. From germline, CDR1 is SNHLY and CDR2 FYNNEI. CDR3 protein: CASRATSGSYNEQFF. CDR3 sequence (DNA): TGTGCCAGCAGGGCCACTAGCGGGAGCTACAATGAGCAGTTCTTC.

V usage is TRBV30 and J usage is TRBJ1-6; 8 bases match TRBD1. From germline, CDR1 is GTSNPN and CDR2 SVGIG (reference sequence). J was trimmed by 8 bases and V by 1 base; bases with no gene match: 7. This CDR3 has 15 amino acids. The CDR3 protein is CAWSGRTGRYSPLHF. The CDR3 DNA reads TGTGCCTGGAGTGGCCGGACAGGGAGGTATTCACCCCTCCACTTT.

J is TRBJ1-5 and V is TRBV5-1; D is uncertain. V was clipped by 0 bases and J by 3 bases, with 7 bases between them. Germline V gives CDR1 SGHRS, CDR2 YFSETQ. The CDR3 totals 14 residues. The chain's CDR3 is CASSLGEINQPQHF. The CDR3 region has the DNA TGCGCCAGCAGCTTGGGCGAGATCAATCAGCCCCAGCATTTT.

The chain links TRBV30 to TRBJ2-5, with D perhaps matching TRBD1 (5 bases). CDR1 and CDR2 (germline): GTSNPN, SVGIG (reference sequence). The CDR3 covers 16 residues. Trimming pared 0 bases from V and 5 bases from J, leaving 19 bases between. The DNA for the CDR3 is TGTGCCTGGAGTGTACGGCAGGGCGATATTAAGGAGACCCAGTACTTC. The encoded protein is CAWSVRQGDIKETQYF.

The chain is built from TRBV5-6 and TRBJ2-5; tentative D call: TRBD1 (5 bases). This CDR3 comprises 12 residues. Trimming pared 4 bases from V and 5 bases from J, leaving 9 bases between. Germline V gene lookup returns CDR1 SGHDT and CDR2 YYEEEE. The CDR3 reads CASSPGSETQYF. Written as DNA, the CDR3 is TGTGCCAGCAGCCCAGGGTCGGAGACCCAGTACTTC. The full variable domain, in which reference TRBV5-6 and TRBJ2-5 provide the parts outside the CDR3, is DAGVTQSPTHLIKTRGQQVTLRCSPKSGHDTVSWYQQALGQGPQFIFQYYEEEERQRGNFPDRFSGHQFPNYSSELNVNALLLGDSALYLCASSPGSETQYFGPGTRLLVL.

V usage is TRBV15 and J usage is TRBJ1-6; D uncertain. Germline CDR1 is LNHNV and CDR2 is YYDKDF (reference sequence). Trimming cost V 5 bases and J 7 bases, with 3 bases left between them. CDR3 length: 11 amino acids. CDR3 nucleotide sequence: TGTGCCACCAGCCGGAATTCACCCCTCCACTTT. Encoded protein: CATSRNSPLHF. The full variable domain, with the rest looked up from reference TRBV15 and TRBJ1-6, is DAMVIQNPRYQVTQFGKPVTLSCSQTLNHNVMYWYQQKSSQAPKLLFHYYDKDFNNEADTPDNFQSRRPNTSFCFLDIRSPGLGDTAMYLCATSRNSPLHFGNGTRLTVT.

J is TRBJ2-5 and V is TRBV14; D gene ambiguous. The CDR3 sequence is 12 residues long. V dropped 4 bases and J dropped 5 bases, with 8 bases sitting between them. CDR1 and CDR2 from the germline V gene are SGHDN and FVKESK. The CDR3 coding sequence is TGTGCCAGCAGCCTTCAACGGGAGACCCAGTACTTC. It encodes CASSLQRETQYF.

This chain joins TRBV5-1 and TRBJ2-5, with TRBD2 matching over 8 bases. V shed 7 bases, J shed 2 bases, and the junction held 4 bases outside the gene matches. The CDR3 has 13 residues. Germline assignment: CDR1 SGHRS and CDR2 YFSETQ. DNA of the CDR3: TGCGCCAGCTCCGGGGGGGAACAAGAGACCCAGTACTTC. It encodes CASSGGEQETQYF.

This clone was recorded a few times. This chain connects TRBV24-1 to TRBJ2-2; 8 bases line up with TRBD1. The CDR3 totals 17 residues. Germline V gene sequence: CDR1 KGHDR, CDR2 SFDVKD. Trimming took 5 bases from V and 1 from J; bases not matched to a gene: 8. This CDR3 reads CATSVAGGTGNTGELFF. The CDR3 nucleotides are TGTGCCACCAGTGTTGCAGGGGGCACAGGGAACACCGGGGAGCTGTTTTTT.